The rows below give T cell receptor beta chains drawn from one sample of a study of blood T cells in healthy people across ages. TCRdb re-called the 5' RACE reads with MiXCR, one entry per CDR3 protein. The sample records some 860,000 distinct CDR3 sequences, 45% to 70% being singletons. The sequenced sample was blood. The receptors stem from a man aged 35 to 55 in good health. CDR3s include the opening cysteine and the closing phenylalanine or tryptophan. The D gene is left open where the match is weak. The size of a clone is reported for some rows only, either as once, few or many, or as a class for expanded clones.

v_gene	d_gene	j_gene	abundance	CDR3aa	CDR3nt
TRBV29-1	.	TRBJ2-7	.	CSVEVNDYEQYF	TGCAGCGTTGAAGTCAACGACTACGAGCAGTACTTC
TRBV20-1	.	TRBJ2-5	.	CSALRGGVEETQYF	TGCAGTGCTCTCCGGGGAGGAGTTGAAGAGACCCAGTACTTC
TRBV27	.	TRBJ2-7	many	CASSLSLTKTVYEQYF	TGTGCCAGCAGTTTATCGTTAACAAAGACCGTCTACGAGCAGTACTTC
TRBV28	.	TRBJ1-2	.	CASSLLGYYGYTF	TGTGCCAGCAGTTTATTAGGGTACTATGGCTACACCTTC
TRBV2	TRBD2	TRBJ2-5	.	CASVGGTSVPQETQYF	TGTGCCAGCGTGGGAGGGACTAGCGTCCCCCAGGAGACCCAGTACTTC
TRBV20-1	.	TRBJ1-1	few	CSAISTGHGEAFF	TGCAGTGCTATCTCAACAGGGCACGGTGAAGCTTTCTTT
TRBV7-9	TRBD1	TRBJ2-4	few	CASSPRPGTVFGNIQYF	TGTGCCAGCAGCCCACGTCCCGGGACAGTTTTCGGAAACATTCAGTACTTC
TRBV4-3	.	TRBJ1-4	.	CASSQEGSFREKLFF	TGCGCCAGCAGCCAAGAAGGGAGCTTTCGTGAAAAACTGTTTTTT
TRBV20-1	TRBD2	TRBJ2-3	.	CSAASGTSGHTDTQYF	TGCAGTGCTGCCTCAGGGACTAGCGGACACACAGATACGCAGTATTTT
TRBV5-1	TRBD1	TRBJ1-2	.	CASSLTGEGSGGYTF	TGCGCCAGCAGCTTGACAGGGGAGGGGTCTGGTGGCTACACCTTC
TRBV7-3	.	TRBJ2-3	few	CASSLLRLGTDTQYF	TGTGCCAGCAGCTTGTTGAGGTTGGGCACAGATACGCAGTATTTT
TRBV12-3/TRBV12-4	TRBD1	TRBJ2-3	.	CASSSTGTGIPDTQYF	TGTGCCAGCAGTTCAACCGGGACAGGAATCCCAGATACGCAGTATTTT
TRBV9	TRBD2	TRBJ2-7	.	CASSGTSGRNYEQYF	TGTGCCAGCAGCGGGACTAGCGGGAGAAACTACGAGCAGTACTTC
TRBV2	.	TRBJ2-1	.	CASGMEGKVVFQFF	TGTGCCAGCGGAATGGAGGGGAAGGTTGTATTTCAGTTCTTC
TRBV6-1	.	TRBJ1-4	.	CASSEDRSASEKLFF	TGTGCCAGCAGTGAAGACAGGTCGGCGAGTGAAAAACTGTTTTTT
TRBV2	.	TRBJ1-4	.	CASSRENEKLFF	TGTGCCAGCAGTAGGGAAAATGAAAAACTGTTTTTT
TRBV20-1	TRBD1	TRBJ2-7	few	CSASIPGGRNEQYF	TGCAGTGCTTCAATACCAGGGGGCCGCAACGAGCAGTACTTC
TRBV27	TRBD1	TRBJ2-7	.	CASAQDRGYEQYF	TGTGCCAGTGCTCAGGACAGGGGTTACGAGCAGTACTTC
TRBV11-2	TRBD1	TRBJ2-7	few	CASSLVTGGSYEQYF	TGTGCCAGCAGCTTAGTGACAGGGGGTTCCTACGAGCAGTACTTC
TRBV4-2	.	TRBJ1-2	.	CASSQDKGAGGGDYGYTF	TGTGCCAGCAGCCAAGATAAAGGTGCCGGCGGGGGTGACTATGGCTACACCTTC
TRBV6-2/TRBV6-3	.	TRBJ2-7	.	CATGTIYYEQYF	TGTGCCACAGGGACAATCTACTACGAGCAGTACTTC
TRBV5-6	.	TRBJ2-1	.	CASSLATGCNEQFF	TGTGCCAGCAGCCTCGCGACAGGCTGCAATGAGCAGTTCTTC
TRBV20-1	.	TRBJ2-5	.	CSARDAQAQEQYF	TGCAGTGCTAGAGATGCGCAGGCTCAAGAGCAGTACTTC
TRBV11-3	.	TRBJ2-3	.	CASSLGPSADTQYF	TGTGCCAGCAGCTTAGGGCCCTCAGCAGATACGCAGTATTTT
TRBV29-1	.	TRBJ1-1	.	CSVSQGSGTEAFF	TGCAGCGTCTCACAGGGTTCGGGAACTGAAGCTTTCTTT
TRBV6-2/TRBV6-3	TRBD2	TRBJ2-7	.	CASSYGDFFLAGGRSSYEQYF	TGTGCCAGCAGTTACGGCGATTTTTTTCTAGCGGGAGGGAGGAGCTCCTACGAGCAGTACTTC
TRBV28	.	TRBJ1-5	few	CASSINQPQHF	TGTGCCAGCAGTATCAATCAGCCCCAGCATTTT
TRBV18	.	TRBJ1-5	.	CASSPAGSSNQPQHF	TGTGCCAGCTCACCAGCCGGGAGTAGCAATCAGCCCCAGCATTTT
TRBV4-1	.	TRBJ2-5	.	CASSQVGLTEETQYF	TGCGCCAGCAGCCAAGTAGGGCTGACAGAAGAGACCCAGTACTTC
TRBV14	.	TRBJ1-6	.	CASSQVPPRAPPLHF	TGTGCCAGCAGCCAAGTCCCCCCGAGGGCACCACCCCTCCACTTT
TRBV29-1	.	TRBJ2-7	few	CSAALTYEQYF	TGCAGCGCCGCGTTAACCTACGAGCAGTACTTC
TRBV7-8	TRBD2	TRBJ2-5	few	CASSPWEGETQYF	TGTGCCAGCAGCCCTTGGGAGGGGGAGACCCAGTACTTC
TRBV15	TRBD1	TRBJ1-2	.	CATSLTELDRHTAHGYTF	TGTGCCACCAGCTTAACGGAATTGGACAGGCATACGGCCCATGGCTACACCTTC
TRBV28	TRBD1	TRBJ2-7	.	CASSPRGQGLYEQYF	TGTGCCAGCAGTCCCCGCGGACAGGGGCTGTACGAGCAGTACTTC
TRBV7-9	TRBD1	TRBJ2-4	.	CASSPRDRDFYGQYF	TGTGCCAGCAGCCCCCGGGACAGGGATTTCTACGGGCAGTACTTC
TRBV25-1	.	TRBJ2-5	.	CASSGYGINQETQYF	TGTGCCAGCAGTGGCTACGGGATAAATCAAGAGACCCAGTACTTC
TRBV5-6	.	TRBJ2-1	few	CASSGVRGEQFF	TGTGCCAGCAGCGGGGTCAGGGGTGAGCAGTTCTTC
TRBV20-1	.	TRBJ1-5	few	CSARGQGSNQPQHF	TGCAGTGCTAGGGGGCAGGGAAGCAATCAGCCCCAGCATTTT
TRBV7-2	.	TRBJ2-6	many	CASSSRAGANVLTF	TGTGCCAGCAGCTCCAGGGCTGGGGCCAACGTCCTGACTTTC
TRBV11-2	.	TRBJ2-7	.	CASSESRGPYEQYF	TGTGCCAGCAGCGAAAGCAGGGGCCCCTACGAGCAGTACTTC
TRBV4-2	.	TRBJ2-7	many	CASSQETYEQYF	TGTGCCAGCAGCCAAGAGACCTACGAGCAGTACTTC
TRBV20-1	TRBD1	TRBJ1-1	.	CSALRRQGWSEAFF	TGCAGTGCTTTACGAAGACAGGGATGGAGTGAAGCTTTCTTT
TRBV7-9	.	TRBJ2-1	few	CASSFGHNEQFF	TGTGCCAGCAGCTTTGGACACAATGAGCAGTTCTTC
TRBV20-1	TRBD1	TRBJ1-2	.	CSAPRDRGRGYTF	TGCAGTGCCCCCCGGGACAGGGGACGTGGCTACACCTTC
TRBV4-2	TRBD1	TRBJ2-1	.	CASSRPGQNPYNEQFF	TGTGCCAGCAGCCGGCCGGGACAGAATCCCTACAATGAGCAGTTCTTC
TRBV20-1	.	TRBJ2-7	.	CSARGRGTYEQYF	TGCAGTGCTAGAGGAAGGGGAACATACGAGCAGTACTTC
TRBV7-3	.	TRBJ2-3	.	CASSQGPGTDTQYF	TGTGCCAGCAGCCAAGGGCCCGGAACAGATACGCAGTATTTT
TRBV20-1	TRBD1	TRBJ1-2	few	CSAREPGTANYGYTF	TGCAGTGCTAGAGAGCCCGGGACAGCTAACTATGGCTACACCTTC
TRBV4-1	TRBD2	TRBJ2-3	.	CASSQDKGDRSVVREWITDTQYF	TGCGCCAGCAGCCAAGATAAGGGTGATCGGTCGGTTGTGCGGGAGTGGATTACAGATACGCAGTATTTT
TRBV7-9	.	TRBJ2-3	.	CASSQGRGQDTQYF	TGTGCCAGCAGCCAGGGGCGGGGGCAGGATACGCAGTATTTT
TRBV6-1	TRBD2	TRBJ2-1	.	CASSQAGGRYNEQFF	TGTGCCAGCAGTCAAGCGGGGGGGCGCTACAATGAGCAGTTCTTC
TRBV5-1	.	TRBJ2-1	many	CASSLGPSSYNEQFF	TGTGCCAGCAGCTTAGGGCCGAGCTCCTACAATGAGCAGTTCTTC
TRBV18	TRBD1	TRBJ1-1	.	CASSPPGQGWTEAFF	TGTGCCAGCTCACCACCCGGACAGGGGTGGACTGAAGCTTTCTTT